A single sample gave rise to the 31 T cell receptor beta chains below, sequenced in a study of CD8 T cells in Susac syndrome. cDNA came from approximately 0.5 to 1 ug RNA primed by random hexamers. TCRdb processed the immunoSEQ multiplex PCR reads anew with MiXCR; each CDR3 protein has one entry. The table has some 150,000 distinct CDR3 sequences, roughly 94% seen once. Sequences were obtained from CD4+ T cells from PBMCs. These receptors all stem from a human donor in good health.

V gene TRBV23-1 combines with J gene TRBJ1-5; no reliable D call. TRBV23-1 belongs to the ORF category, with a function that is uncertain. This CDR3 is 13 amino acids long. Trimming left V 6 bases short and J 1 base short, with 7 bases between. The CDR3 region is CASSGRSNQPQHF. The CDR3 DNA reads TGCGCCAGCAGCGGTAGGAGCAATCAGCCCCAGCATTTT.

The chain uses TRBV5-1 and TRBJ2-7; 9 bases align to TRBD1. Germline CDR1 is SGHRS and CDR2 is YFSETQ. This CDR3 contains 15 residues. The trim removed 0 bases at V and 6 bases at J, leaving 7 bases unmatched. CDR3 nucleotides: TGCGCCAGCAGCTTGGTTGCGGACAGGGGAGGCGAGCAGTACTTC. Translating gives CASSLVADRGGEQYF.

The J gene is TRBJ1-1, the V gene TRBV13; 10 positions agree with TRBD1. V shed 3 bases and J 0 bases; nucleotides not matched to a gene: 1. Germline lookup yields CDR1 PRHDT and CDR2 FYEKMQ (reference sequence). This CDR3 is 15 amino acids long. This CDR3 reads CASSLGQGMNTEAFF. The CDR3 DNA follows: TGTGCCAGCAGCTTGGGACAGGGGATGAACACTGAAGCTTTCTTT.

The chain employs TRBV28 and TRBJ2-1; maybe TRBD1 (6 bases). Germline V CDR1 and CDR2: MDHEN, SYDVKM. The V end was cut by 5 bases, the J end by 7 bases, with 12 bases between. The CDR3 has 13 residues. The CDR3 bases are TGTGCCAGCAGTCTACAGGGCCTAAATGAGCAGTTCTTC. It is translated as CASSLQGLNEQFF.

V usage is TRBV2 and J usage is TRBJ1-2; 8 bases line up with TRBD1. The CDR3 runs 17 residues. Trimming removed 5 bases from V and 2 bases from J; junction bases left unmatched: 13. The germline V gene has CDR1 SNHLY and CDR2 FYNNEI. For the CDR3, the DNA is TGTGCCAGCAGTAATCAATTAGGACAGGGTCCCAACTATGGCTACACCTTC. It encodes CASSNQLGQGPNYGYTF.

This sequence joins TRBV27 and TRBJ2-5; D possibly matches TRBD1 or TRBD2 (5 bases each). The V gene's germline CDR1 is MNHEY and CDR2 SMNVEV (reference sequence). V dropped 2 bases and J dropped 4 bases, with 17 bases sitting between them. The CDR3 is 16 amino acids. The CDR3 spells CASSLRSQGARETQYF. CDR3 nucleotides: TGTGCCAGCAGTTTACGGAGCCAGGGAGCGAGAGAGACCCAGTACTTC.

J is TRBJ2-5 and V is TRBV7-3, with 8 bases matching TRBD2. The V and J ends lost 5 bases and 1 base, in that order; junction bases with no gene match: 3. This CDR3 spans 14 amino acids. The germline gives CDR1 SGHTA, CDR2 FQGTGA. For the CDR3, the DNA is TGTGCCAGCAGCCCCGGGGGGGCCCAAGAGACCCAGTACTTC. This gives the protein CASSPGGAQETQYF. Based on the CDR3 plus reference TRBV7-3 and TRBJ2-5, the full variable domain is GAGVSQTPSNKVTEKGKYVELRCDPISGHTALYWYRQSLGQGPEFLIYFQGTGAADDSGLPNDRFFAVRPEGSVSTLKIQRTERGDSAVYLCASSPGGAQETQYFGPGTRLLVL.

CDR3 sequence (DNA): TGTGCCAGCAGTTTACAGGGATCTGAAGCTTTCTTT. This codes for CASSLQGSEAFF. V usage is TRBV12-3 or TRBV12-4 and J usage is TRBJ1-1, with TRBD1 as a possible D gene (5 bases). This CDR3 contains 12 residues. V dropped 2 bases and J dropped 6 bases, with 7 bases sitting between them.

This sequence joins TRBV20-1 and TRBJ1-4; tentative D call: TRBD1 (5 bases). The CDR3 length is 13 residues. CDR1 is DFQATT, CDR2 SNEGSKA, per germline (reference sequence). Trimming removed 5 bases at V and 8 bases at J, with 15 bases between. CDR3 protein: CSALGGGNEKLFF. CDR3 coding DNA: TGCAGTGCTCTCGGCGGGGGGAACGAAAAACTGTTTTTT.

V gene TRBV25-1 combines with J gene TRBJ1-2, with 8 bases that match TRBD1. Germline CDR1 is MGHDK and CDR2 is SYGVNS. This CDR3 contains 15 residues. Trimming removed 6 bases from V and 3 bases from J; junction bases left unmatched: 9. Written as DNA, the CDR3 is TGTGCCAGCAGCCAACCAGGGGGCAGGCACTATGGCTACACCTTC. Its protein is CASSQPGGRHYGYTF.

The V gene is TRBV28, the J gene TRBJ1-2; D is uncertain. Germline V lookup: CDR1 MDHEN, CDR2 SYDVKM. Trimming stripped 6 bases from V and 1 base from J, with 15 bases between. This CDR3 has 15 residues. CDR3 protein: CASSSLGPINYGYTF. In nucleotides, the CDR3 is TGTGCCAGCAGCTCCCTCGGACCGATTAACTATGGCTACACCTTC.

This chain connects TRBV29-1 to TRBJ2-4; 7 bases agree with TRBD1. Germline V gene lookup returns CDR1 SQVTM and CDR2 ANQGSEA. The V and J ends lost 7 bases and 0 bases, in that order; junction bases with no gene match: 12. There are 16 residues in the CDR3. The CDR3 protein is CSAGQENLLAKNIQYF. Here the CDR3 DNA reads TGCAGCGCCGGACAGGAAAACTTACTAGCCAAAAACATTCAGTACTTC.

The chain uses TRBV15 and TRBJ2-5; TRBD1 matches at 7 bases. The CDR3 contains 13 residues. Germline CDR1 LNHNV, CDR2 YYDKDF (reference sequence). With V trimmed by 6 bases and J by 4 bases, 5 bases remained unmatched. The CDR3 sequence: CATRGQSLETQYF. In DNA, the CDR3 is TGTGCCACCAGGGGACAGAGCTTAGAGACCCAGTACTTC.

This clonotype was detected only once. The chain combines TRBV5-4 with TRBJ2-7; 11 nucleotides align to TRBD2. The CDR3 loop spans 16 amino acids. Unmatched junction bases numbered 10, after V lost 4 bases and J lost 4 bases. Germline CDR1 and CDR2: SGHNT and YYREEE (reference sequence). The CDR3 nucleotides read TGTGCCAGCAGCCTTGGGGAGGGACTAGCGGAATACGAGCAGTACTTC. Its protein product is CASSLGEGLAEYEQYF.

The chain couples TRBV3-1 to TRBJ1-3; 7 nucleotides agree with TRBD1. Losses at the gene ends were 6 bases for V and 4 bases for J; bases not matched to a gene: 6. This CDR3 contains 14 residues. Germline CDR1 and CDR2: LGHDT and YNNKEL (reference sequence). The CDR3 region is CASRSTGFGNTIYF. The CDR3 region has the DNA TGTGCCAGCAGATCGACAGGGTTCGGAAACACCATATATTTT.

This sequence joins TRBV12-3 or TRBV12-4 and TRBJ2-2, with 9 bases that match TRBD2. The junction had 8 bases not matched to a gene; V was cut back by 5 bases and J by 7 bases. This CDR3 spans 15 amino acids. CDR3 loop: CASSGVAGAGGELFF. The CDR3 DNA reads TGTGCCAGCAGTGGCGTAGCGGGAGCCGGCGGGGAGCTGTTTTTT.

This clonotype was seen only once. The chain couples TRBV2 to TRBJ2-7; 9 nucleotides agree with TRBD2. Germline CDR1 reads SNHLY; CDR2 reads FYNNEI. With V trimmed by 7 bases and J by 2 bases, 3 bases remained unmatched. The length of the CDR3 is 13 residues. The CDR3 DNA follows: TGTGCCAGCAACGGCGGGAGGGCCTACGAGCAGTACTTC. It yields the protein CASNGGRAYEQYF.

The chain links TRBV19 to TRBJ2-7, with D possibly TRBD1 on 6 matching bases. The ends were cut back, 6 bases at V and 3 bases at J, with 18 bases in the middle. Looked up from germline, CDR1 is LNHDA and CDR2 is SQIVND (reference sequence). The CDR3 is 15 residues long. The CDR3 region has the DNA TGTGCCAGTAGCAATCCTGGGGGCAGTAACTACGAGCAGTACTTC. Residues: CASSNPGGSNYEQYF.

The chain has TRBV4-1 and TRBJ2-3; 11 positions agree with TRBD2. Losses at the gene ends were 6 bases for V and 2 bases for J; bases not matched to a gene: 10. The CDR3 sequence is 17 residues long. Germline V gives CDR1 MGHRA, CDR2 YSYEKL. CDR3 loop: CASSPFVSGRATDTQYF. CDR3 coding DNA: TGCGCCAGCAGTCCCTTCGTTAGCGGGAGGGCCACAGATACGCAGTATTTT.

The V and J genes are TRBV11-2 and TRBJ2-2; 7 positions match TRBD1. CDR1 and CDR2 (germline): SGHAT, FQNNGV. The V segment lost 5 bases and the J segment 0 bases; nucleotides outside the gene matches: 9. The CDR3 runs to 17 residues. This CDR3 reads CASSATGWRSNTGELFF. CDR3 nucleotides: TGTGCCAGCAGCGCGACAGGGTGGAGATCGAACACCGGGGAGCTGTTTTTT.

CDR3 nucleotides: TGTGCCAGCAGCTTAACCGGGACAGGGAATCAGCCCCAGCATTTT. Protein: CASSLTGTGNQPQHF. The V gene is TRBV5-6, the J gene TRBJ1-5, with 9 nucleotides matching TRBD1. Per germline, CDR1 SGHDT and CDR2 YYEEEE. The CDR3 consists of 15 residues. Trimming at V came to 2 bases and at J to 4 bases, leaving 4 bases not matched to a gene.

This clonotype was picked up one time. This chain connects TRBV20-1 to TRBJ2-5, with D maybe TRBD2 (6 bases). Trimming left V 6 bases short and J 1 base short, with 18 bases between. The CDR3 has 15 amino acids. CDR1 is DFQATT and CDR2 is SNEGSKA in the germline V gene (reference sequence). The CDR3 spells CSAPPATRFQETQYF. Written as DNA, the CDR3 is TGCAGTGCCCCGCCCGCGACTAGGTTCCAAGAGACCCAGTACTTC.

This clonotype was found a few times. CDR3 in DNA: TGTGCCAGCAGTGCACAGGGTGCTCACTACGAGCAGTACTTC. Protein sequence: CASSAQGAHYEQYF. The rearrangement joins TRBV25-1 to TRBJ2-7; the D gene is possibly TRBD1 (6 bases). The V and J ends lost 4 bases and 3 bases respectively, with 13 bases between them. CDR1 is MGHDK and CDR2 is SYGVNS in the germline V gene. The CDR3 extends over 14 amino acids.

The chain employs TRBV24-1 and TRBJ2-6; tentatively, D is TRBD1 (5 bases). This CDR3 is built from 19 residues. Trimming shortened V by 9 bases and J by 2 bases, and 25 bases separated the two germline ends. The germline V gene encodes CDR1 KGHDR and CDR2 SFDVKD. The DNA for the CDR3 is TGTGCCACCCAGGGTCCGAGCAGCCAAGCTTTTACTGGGGCCAACGTCCTGACTTTC. Protein: CATQGPSSQAFTGANVLTF.

The rearrangement joins TRBV27 to TRBJ2-7; 16 bases map to TRBD2. This CDR3 is 17 amino acids long. CDR1 and CDR2 from the germline V gene are MNHEY and SMNVEV (reference sequence). V dropped 8 bases and J dropped 3; count of bases not matched to a gene: 10. This CDR3 reads CASGFPGTSGRVYEQYF. CDR3 in DNA: TGTGCCAGCGGATTCCCCGGGACTAGCGGGAGGGTCTACGAGCAGTACTTC.

The chain employs TRBV20-1 and TRBJ2-7; D unresolved. The CDR3 is 14 amino acids. Germline lookup yields CDR1 DFQATT and CDR2 SNEGSKA (reference sequence). The V gene lost 1 base and the J gene lost 5 bases, with 15 bases spanning the gap. In DNA form, the CDR3 reads TGCAGTGCTAGAGGAGAGTCCTTTGTTCACGAGCAGTACTTC. This gives the protein CSARGESFVHEQYF.

V is TRBV27 and J is TRBJ2-5, with 12 nucleotides matching TRBD2. The CDR3 is 14 amino acids. Germline-derived CDR1 and CDR2 are MNHEY and SMNVEV (reference sequence). After removal of 6 bases from V and 5 bases from J, the junction contained 4 bases not matched to a gene. This chain's CDR3 is CASRVTSGSETQYF. In DNA, the CDR3 is TGTGCCAGCAGGGTGACTAGCGGGAGTGAGACCCAGTACTTC.

The chain couples TRBV20-1 to TRBJ2-3, with a weak D call TRBD2 (5 bases). CDR3 length: 16 amino acids. V dropped 4 bases and J dropped 1 base, with 18 bases sitting between them. Germline CDR1 and CDR2: DFQATT and SNEGSKA (reference sequence). CDR3 region: CSATPWRPGGTDTQYF. The CDR3 bases are TGCAGTGCTACCCCCTGGCGGCCCGGGGGCACAGATACGCAGTATTTT.

The chain links TRBV28 to TRBJ1-5; no firm D call. This CDR3 spans 15 amino acids. Germline values: CDR1 MDHEN, CDR2 SYDVKM. Trimming took 3 bases from V and 6 from J, leaving 15 bases between them. The CDR3 coding sequence is TGTGCCAGCAGTTTGTCCGGGATTGTAGGTCAGCCCCAGCATTTT. This sequence encodes CASSLSGIVGQPQHF.

This chain connects TRBV6-2 or TRBV6-3 to TRBJ2-6, with a weak D call TRBD2 (5 bases). Germline lookup yields CDR1 MNHEY and CDR2 SVGEGT. V gave up 6 bases and J gave up 2 bases, with 20 bases separating them. This CDR3 contains 18 residues. The CDR3 loop reads CASSQTTPGWTGANVLTF. DNA for the CDR3: TGTGCCAGCAGCCAGACTACTCCGGGATGGACTGGGGCCAACGTCCTGACTTTC.

V gene TRBV4-2 combines with J gene TRBJ2-1; the match to TRBD2 covers 12 bases. The J segment lost 6 bases and the V segment lost 1 base, leaving 4 bases of the junction unmatched. The CDR3 spans 16 residues. Per germline, CDR1 LGHNA and CDR2 YNFKEQ. The CDR3 sequence is CASSQVLAGGINEQFF. The CDR3, as DNA: TGTGCCAGCAGCCAAGTACTAGCGGGAGGAATCAATGAGCAGTTCTTC.